Each of the 4 T cell receptor beta chains below was sequenced from the same sample in a study of naive and memory T cell subsets. Two oligonucleotides, mixed equimolar, formed the beta constant-region primer covering TRBC1 and TRBC2. Four rounds of PCR amplified the ligated cDNA using nested alpha and beta constant-region primers plus SP2. TCRdb itself ran the UMI-ligation and nested PCR reads through MiXCR, one entry per CDR3 protein. The repertoire holds 8,500 to 10,000 distinct CDR3 sequences, with 4.5% to 6% as singletons. The source material was CD4+ TEMRA cells from blood. Noted subset: effector memory re-expressing CD45RA, CD45RA+ CD27-. These receptors all stem from a human donor in good health.

The chain has TRBV24-1 and TRBJ2-5; possibly TRBD1 for D (6 bases). The CDR3 extends over 16 amino acids. V was shortened by 11 bases and J by 12 bases, with 33 bases between the two germline ends. CDR1 and CDR2 (germline): KGHDR, SFDVKD. The CDR3 spells CANRDTGRGAQETKYF. The CDR3 coding sequence is TGTGCCAACAGGGACACGGGGAGAGGGGCTCAAGAGACAAAGTACTTC.

This clonotype was counted between two and nine times. The chain carries TRBV28 and TRBJ2-5; TRBD2 is a possible D gene (6 bases). The CDR3 has 14 residues. The germline CDR1 and CDR2 sequences are MDHEN and SYDVKM. The ends were cut back, 5 bases at V and 8 bases at J, with 18 bases in the middle. In nucleotides, the CDR3 is TGTGCCAGCAGTCCCAGCGGTAGCGGCCCTACCCAGTACTTC. It specifies CASSPSGSGPTQYF.

This chain connects TRBV20-1 to TRBJ2-1; D unresolved. The CDR3 is 11 amino acids. V lost 1 base, J lost 9 bases, and 7 bases lay in between. Germline loops: CDR1 DFQATT, CDR2 SNEGSKA (reference sequence). The CDR3, as DNA: TGCAGTGCTAGAGGAGCAAGTGAGCAGTTCTTC. As protein: CSARGASEQFF.

This clonotype was counted ten times or more. V gene TRBV6-5 combines with J gene TRBJ1-2; 8 positions agree with TRBD1. V shed 6 bases and J 3 bases; nucleotides not matched to a gene: 6. The CDR3 consists of 14 residues. CDR1 MNHEY and CDR2 SVGAGI come from the germline V gene. The CDR3 region has the DNA TGTGCCAGCAGACCCGACAGGGGCGACTATGGCTACACCTTC. It encodes CASRPDRGDYGYTF.